What follows are 25 T cell receptor beta chains derived from one specimen sequenced in a study of T cell responses to AZD1222 COVID-19 vaccine. Here immunoSEQ multiplex PCR was the method, and the copy in TCRdb shows in-frame clones only, minus some. This sample has 150,000 or so clones, with just over 90% found just once. Source: peripheral blood, taken 28 days after the second AZD1222 dose. These TCRs come from an adult who received the AZD1222 COVID-19 vaccine.

The chain recombines TRBV11-2 with TRBJ1-1; D perhaps matches TRBD1 (5 bases). Germline V gene lookup returns CDR1 SGHAT and CDR2 FQNNGV. V lost 8 bases and J 2 bases, leaving 12 bases between the germline ends. This CDR3 is built from 13 residues. CDR3 residues: CASLIRENTEAFF. The DNA of the CDR3 is TGTGCCAGCCTAATCAGGGAAAACACTGAAGCTTTCTTT.

The chain combines TRBV10-1 with TRBJ2-5; D is uncertain. Per the germline V gene, CDR1 is WNHNN and CDR2 is SYGVQD (reference sequence). The CDR3 length is 13 residues. Trimming took 10 bases from V and 5 from J, leaving 17 bases between them. The CDR3 sequence: CANTTHQWETQYF. The DNA for the CDR3 is TGCGCCAATACTACCCACCAGTGGGAGACCCAGTACTTC.

The CDR3 coding sequence is TGTGCCAGCAGTTCTTGGTATAATTCACCCCTCCACTTT. This encodes CASSSWYNSPLHF. V gene TRBV6-2 or TRBV6-3 combines with J gene TRBJ1-6, with unresolved D. Germline V gene data show CDR1 as MNHEY and CDR2 as SVGEGT. V was shortened by 4 bases and J by 4 bases, with 5 bases between the two germline ends. The CDR3 spans 13 residues.

The CDR3 loop is CASMARSQETQYF. CDR3 DNA sequence: TGTGCCAGCATGGCGAGATCTCAAGAGACCCAGTACTTC. The V call is TRBV6-5, the J call TRBJ2-5; D is uncertain. Germline CDR1 is MNHEY and CDR2 is SVGAGI. The length of the CDR3 is 13 residues. The V and J ends lost 7 bases and 2 bases respectively, with 11 bases between them.

V gene TRBV11-2 combines with J gene TRBJ1-5, with a weak D call TRBD1 (6 bases). Germline V gene data show CDR1 as SGHAT and CDR2 as FQNNGV. The CDR3 is made up of 15 amino acids. Trimming removed 1 base from V and 7 bases from J, with 14 bases in between. The chain's CDR3 is CASSLGSAGDQPQHF. CDR3 sequence (DNA): TGTGCCAGCAGCTTAGGGTCCGCAGGGGACCAGCCCCAGCATTTT.

The chain couples TRBV5-6 to TRBJ1-2; D unclear. The CDR3 totals 15 residues. The V gene's germline CDR1 is SGHDT and CDR2 YYEEEE. V was shortened by 0 bases and J by 4 bases, with 13 bases between the two germline ends. CDR3 coding DNA: TGTGCCAGCAGCTTGGGACACTGGGAGGGCTATGGCTACACCTTC. Protein: CASSLGHWEGYGYTF.

This chain connects TRBV7-9 to TRBJ1-2, with D perhaps TRBD1 (5 bases). There are 13 residues in the CDR3. Germline V CDR1 and CDR2: SEHNR, FQNEAQ (reference sequence). V lost 5 bases, J lost 11 bases, and 18 bases lay in between. CDR3 nucleotide sequence: TGTGCCAGCAGCCCCGGGACCGGAGCTGGGTACACCTTC. It encodes CASSPGTGAGYTF.

The rearrangement links TRBV6-5 to TRBJ2-7; D ambiguous. V shed 0 bases and J shed 7 bases, with 13 bases lying between them. Germline V gene lookup returns CDR1 MNHEY and CDR2 SVGAGI. The CDR3 spans 14 residues. The CDR3 sequence is CASSYSGLLVEQYF. The CDR3 nucleotides read TGTGCCAGCAGTTACTCAGGGCTCCTGGTTGAGCAGTACTTC.

The chain carries TRBV27 and TRBJ1-5; TRBD1 matches at 7 bases. V gave up 8 bases and J gave up 2 bases; unmatched junction bases: 3. Germline V lookup: CDR1 MNHEY, CDR2 SMNVEV (reference sequence). The CDR3 has 13 amino acids. The CDR3 sequence: CASRQGGNQPQHF. DNA for the CDR3: TGTGCCAGCCGACAGGGCGGCAATCAGCCCCAGCATTTT.

This chain connects TRBV2 to TRBJ1-1, with 8 bases lining up with TRBD1. CDR3 length equals 12 residues. In germline, CDR1 is SNHLY, CDR2 FYNNEI. V gave up 4 bases and J gave up 10 bases; unmatched junction bases: 5. The CDR3 sequence: CASSGEGQGAFF. The DNA for the CDR3 is TGTGCCAGCAGTGGGGAAGGACAGGGAGCTTTCTTT.

This chain connects TRBV21-1 to TRBJ1-2. TRBV21-1 is a listed pseudogene. The CDR3 contains 18 residues. The CDR3 bases are TGTGCCAGCAGCAAAGCGGATAGGGAATGGGGAAGGAGTTATGGCTACACCTTC. Protein sequence: CASSKADREWGRSYGYTF.

The V and J genes are TRBV2 and TRBJ2-7; possibly TRBD1 for D (5 bases). The CDR3 loop spans 10 amino acids. Deletions cut 5 bases from V and 7 bases from J, with 6 bases between. Looked up from germline, CDR1 is SNHLY and CDR2 is FYNNEI. The DNA of the CDR3 is TGTGCCAGCAGTTACAGGGAGCAGTACTTC. It specifies CASSYREQYF.

The chain carries TRBV19 and TRBJ1-1, with TRBD1 matching 7 bases. Germline CDR1 is LNHDA and CDR2 is SQIVND (reference sequence). This CDR3 is 14 amino acids long. Losses at the gene ends were 8 bases for V and 4 bases for J; bases not matched to a gene: 10. This CDR3 is CASLRRAGGTEAFF. CDR3 in DNA: TGTGCCAGTCTGAGGCGGGCAGGGGGCACTGAAGCTTTCTTT.

The V call is TRBV5-1, the J call TRBJ2-5; weak D call: TRBD2 (5 bases). In germline, CDR1 is SGHRS, CDR2 YFSETQ. V lost 4 bases to trimming and J lost 5 bases, with 18 bases between them. This CDR3 is 15 amino acids long. The CDR3 DNA reads as TGCGCCAGCAGCCTAACTAGTGGAAGTGAGGAGACCCAGTACTTC. It specifies CASSLTSGSEETQYF.

The V call is TRBV4-1, the J call TRBJ2-1; D ambiguous. CDR3 length equals 18 residues. The V gene's germline CDR1 is MGHRA and CDR2 YSYEKL. V was pared by 0 bases and J by 6 bases, with 21 bases between. The CDR3 sequence: CASSQDLIGRLIGNEQFF. Written as DNA, the CDR3 is TGCGCCAGCAGCCAAGATCTTATAGGACGCTTAATAGGCAATGAGCAGTTCTTC.

The rearrangement links TRBV29-1 to TRBJ1-1; 9 nucleotides line up with TRBD1. Germline V gene sequence: CDR1 SQVTM, CDR2 ANQGSEA. There are 13 residues in the CDR3. V lost 1 base and J lost 4; bases outside the gene matches: 1. Here the CDR3 DNA reads TGCAGCGTTGAAGCGACAGGGGGCACTGAAGCTTTCTTT. Residues: CSVEATGGTEAFF. The variable domain in full, with the rest retrieved from reference TRBV29-1 and TRBJ1-1, is SAVISQKPSRDICQRGTSLTIQCQVDSQVTMMFWYRQQPGQSLTLIATANQGSEATYESGFVIDKFPISRPNLTFSTLTVSNMSPEDSSIYLCSVEATGGTEAFFGQGTRLTVV.

The rearrangement links TRBV7-6 to TRBJ1-2; TRBD1 is a possible D gene (5 bases). Trimming pared 1 base from V and 3 bases from J, leaving 12 bases between. The germline V gene encodes CDR1 SGHVS and CDR2 FNYEAQ. There are 15 residues in the CDR3. The CDR3 spells CASSLGGMAYYGYTF. The CDR3 DNA sequence: TGTGCCAGCAGCTTAGGGGGGATGGCTTACTATGGCTACACCTTC.

CDR3 loop: CASSPDRSSYNEQFF. The CDR3 bases are TGTGCCAGCAGTCCGGACCGTTCCTCCTACAATGAGCAGTTCTTC. The chain joins TRBV27 to TRBJ2-1; D ambiguous. CDR1 MNHEY and CDR2 SMNVEV come from the germline V gene (reference sequence). Trimming stripped 5 bases from V and 0 bases from J, with 11 bases between. This CDR3 contains 15 residues.

The chain combines TRBV27 with TRBJ1-1, with unresolved D. Deletions cut 7 bases from V and 2 bases from J, with 26 bases between. CDR1 and CDR2 (germline): MNHEY, SMNVEV (reference sequence). This CDR3 contains 18 residues. DNA for the CDR3: TGTGCCAGCACCTTAACCGCGTTACAAGGGCGGCCTAACACTGAAGCTTTCTTT. As protein: CASTLTALQGRPNTEAFF.

This chain connects TRBV7-2 to TRBJ1-1; TRBD1 might be the D (5 bases). The ends were cut back, 3 bases at V and 4 bases at J, with 9 bases in the middle. This CDR3 has 13 residues. Per germline, CDR1 SGHTA and CDR2 FQGNSA. The DNA of the CDR3 is TGTGCCAGCAGCTTTGGCAGGGCCACTGAAGCTTTCTTT. Protein: CASSFGRATEAFF. Full variable domain (remainder filled in from reference TRBV7-2 and TRBJ1-1): GAGVSQSPSNKVTEKGKDVELRCDPISGHTALYWYRQSLGQGLEFLIYFQGNSAPDKSGLPSDRFSAERTGGSVSTLTIQRTQQEDSAVYLCASSFGRATEAFFGQGTRLTVV.

The rearrangement joins TRBV2 to TRBJ1-6, with no clear D. CDR1 SNHLY and CDR2 FYNNEI come from the germline V gene. This CDR3 is 17 amino acids long. V was pared by 7 bases and J by 1 base, with 17 bases between. The DNA for the CDR3 is TGTGCCAGCAACGGGTATCGGGGAGCGTCCTATAATTCACCCCTCCACTTT. It translates to CASNGYRGASYNSPLHF.

The rearrangement links TRBV10-3 to TRBJ1-1, with 10 bases that match TRBD1. This CDR3 contains 14 residues. Germline CDR1 and CDR2: ENHRY and SYGVKD. Germline trimming cut 6 bases from V and 3 bases from J; bases unmatched to any gene: 4. Written as DNA, the CDR3 is TGTGCCATCAGCCAGACAGGGGGCGACACTGAAGCTTTCTTT. Its protein product is CAISQTGGDTEAFF.

This sequence joins TRBV12-5 and TRBJ2-7; D may be TRBD1 (6 bases). Germline CDR1 is LGHNT and CDR2 is FRNRAP. V dropped 2 bases and J dropped 3 bases, with 8 bases sitting between them. This CDR3 comprises 13 residues. CDR3 in DNA: TGTGCTAGTGGTTTGTCCAGGGGCTACGAGCAGTACTTC. This codes for CASGLSRGYEQYF.

The rearrangement links TRBV19 to TRBJ1-1; no reliable D call. The CDR3 contains 13 residues. The V end was cut by 3 bases, the J end by 0 bases, with 5 bases between. CDR1 is LNHDA, CDR2 SQIVND, per germline (reference sequence). The CDR3 here is CASSISMNTEAFF. DNA of the CDR3: TGTGCCAGTAGTATTAGTATGAACACTGAAGCTTTCTTT.

The gene calls are TRBV10-3 and TRBJ1-2; 9 bases line up with TRBD1. Germline CDR1 and CDR2: ENHRY and SYGVKD. This CDR3 is built from 15 residues. V lost 10 bases to trimming and J lost 4 bases; unmatched junction nucleotides: 13. For the CDR3, the DNA is TGTGCCACCTCCCCCCCGGGACAGGGAGCCTATGGCTACACCTTC. Amino acids: CATSPPGQGAYGYTF.